A selection of T cell receptor beta chains follows, all from one sample in a study of cytomegalovirus exposure and HLA in healthy donors. Data came from immunoSEQ multiplex PCR; TCRdb stores just in-frame clones and leaves some out. Of about 120,000 clones in the sample, roughly 85% were seen once. The specimen sequenced was PBMCs. The receptors were gathered from a woman aged 40 to 50 in good health and CMV-seropositive. CDR3s include the opening cysteine and the closing phenylalanine or tryptophan. A D gene is named only where the DNA matches it firmly. Some rows have no size entry. The others give once, few or many, or a class for an expanded clone.

>TRBV6-5|TRBD2|TRBJ2-7|-
CASSPGLANSYEQYF
TGTGCCAGCAGTCCGGGACTAGCGAATTCTTACGAGCAGTACTTC
>TRBV5-1|-|TRBJ2-5|-
CASSLASNSQETQYF
TGCGCCAGCAGCTTGGCCTCTAACAGCCAAGAGACCCAGTACTTC
>TRBV6-7|TRBD1|TRBJ1-5|-
CASSYPPTGFFQPQHF
TGTGCCAGCAGTTACCCCCCGACAGGGTTTTTTCAGCCCCAGCATTTT
>TRBV5-4|TRBD2|TRBJ2-5|-
CASSSGTSGIQETQYF
TGTGCCAGCAGCTCAGGGACTAGCGGCATCCAAGAGACCCAGTACTTC
>TRBV7-9|TRBD1|TRBJ2-5|-
CASSPGQGRETQYF
TGTGCCAGCAGCCCTGGACAGGGGAGAGAGACCCAGTACTTC
>TRBV27|TRBD2|TRBJ2-3|-
CASSLLAGRTDTQYF
TGTGCCAGCAGTTTACTAGCGGGAAGGACAGATACGCAGTATTTT
>TRBV7-9|-|TRBJ2-5|-
CASSLELAHQETQYF
TGTGCCAGCAGCTTAGAGCTCGCACACCAAGAGACCCAGTACTTC
>TRBV19|-|TRBJ2-3|-
CASSKTVSSTDTQYF
TGTGCCAGTAGCAAGACAGTCTCCAGCACAGATACGCAGTATTTT
>TRBV18|TRBD2|TRBJ2-3|-
CASSGAGADTQYF
TGTGCCAGCTCAGGAGCGGGAGCGGATACGCAGTATTTT
>TRBV2|-|TRBJ2-7|-
CASSTLEQYF
TGTGCCAGCAGTACATTGGAGCAGTACTTC
>TRBV5-8|-|TRBJ1-2|-
CASSPAGGGGPSYGYTF
TGTGCCAGCAGCCCGGCGGGGGGGGGAGGGCCTTCCTATGGCTACACCTTC
>TRBV5-4|-|TRBJ1-6|few
CASSPSYNNSPLHF
TGTGCCAGCAGCCCGTCATACAATAATTCACCCCTCCACTTT
>TRBV28|-|TRBJ2-1|-
CAGRGGENEQFF
TGTGCGGGGAGGGGGGGGGAGAATGAGCAGTTCTTC
>TRBV7-9|TRBD2|TRBJ2-7|once
CASSPGLARREQYF
TGTGCCAGCAGCCCAGGACTAGCACGGCGCGAGCAGTACTTC
>TRBV2|TRBD1|TRBJ2-7|-
CASSELGQGYEQYF
TGTGCCAGCAGTGAATTGGGACAGGGGTACGAGCAGTACTTC
>TRBV11-2|-|TRBJ1-3|-
CASSRTFLRENTIYF
TGTGCCAGCAGCCGGACTTTCTTACGTGAAAACACCATATATTTT
>TRBV2|-|TRBJ2-1|-
CASSEFSGDYNEQFF
TGTGCCAGCAGTGAATTCAGCGGAGACTACAATGAGCAGTTCTTC
>TRBV2|TRBD1|TRBJ1-1|-
CASSPGTGRGQTEAFF
TGTGCCAGCAGCCCCGGGACAGGGAGGGGCCAAACTGAAGCTTTCTTT
>TRBV6-6|TRBD2|TRBJ2-3|-
CASREGSTDTQYF
TGTGCCAGCCGGGAGGGAAGCACAGATACGCAGTATTTT
>TRBV30|-|TRBJ2-7|-
CAWRAQVETYEQYF
TGTGCCTGGAGGGCACAGGTCGAGACCTACGAGCAGTACTTC
>TRBV7-6|TRBD2|TRBJ2-7|-
CASSLEASGSSEQYF
TGTGCCAGCAGCTTAGAAGCTAGCGGGAGTAGCGAGCAGTACTTC
>TRBV13|-|TRBJ1-1|-
CASSSIRGVTEAFF
TGTGCCAGCAGCTCTATTCGGGGTGTCACTGAAGCTTTCTTT
>TRBV28|TRBD2|TRBJ2-7|-
CASSSSGAYEQYF
TGTGCCAGCAGTTCTAGCGGCGCCTACGAGCAGTACTTC
>TRBV4-3|-|TRBJ2-7|once
CASSQEEGGSYEQYF
TGCGCCAGCAGCCAAGAGGAAGGGGGCTCCTACGAGCAGTACTTC
>TRBV6-5|TRBD1|TRBJ1-2|once
CASSYSAGQGHYGYTF
TGTGCCAGCAGTTACTCGGCCGGACAGGGCCACTATGGCTACACCTTC
>TRBV5-4|-|TRBJ2-5|-
CASSLGDLQETQYF
TGTGCCAGCAGCTTGGGGGACTTACAAGAGACCCAGTACTTC
>TRBV5-1|-|TRBJ1-6|-
CASRLAGAGNSPLHF
TGCGCCAGCCGCCTTGCGGGGGCAGGTAATTCACCCCTCCACTTT
>TRBV5-4|TRBD1|TRBJ1-2|once
CASSLGGGAYGYTF
TGTGCCAGCAGCTTGGGAGGGGGCGCGTATGGCTACACCTTC
>TRBV19|-|TRBJ1-4|-
CASSTRSGEKLFF
TGTGCCAGTAGTACGAGGTCGGGTGAAAAACTGTTTTTT
>TRBV5-1|TRBD2|TRBJ2-1|-
CASSLRLAGGPANEQFF
TGCGCCAGCAGCCTCAGACTAGCGGGAGGGCCGGCAAATGAGCAGTTCTTC
>TRBV7-6|TRBD2|TRBJ2-5|-
CASSPLAVLRQETQYF
TGTGCCAGCAGCCCCCTAGCGGTCCTGAGGCAAGAGACCCAGTACTTC